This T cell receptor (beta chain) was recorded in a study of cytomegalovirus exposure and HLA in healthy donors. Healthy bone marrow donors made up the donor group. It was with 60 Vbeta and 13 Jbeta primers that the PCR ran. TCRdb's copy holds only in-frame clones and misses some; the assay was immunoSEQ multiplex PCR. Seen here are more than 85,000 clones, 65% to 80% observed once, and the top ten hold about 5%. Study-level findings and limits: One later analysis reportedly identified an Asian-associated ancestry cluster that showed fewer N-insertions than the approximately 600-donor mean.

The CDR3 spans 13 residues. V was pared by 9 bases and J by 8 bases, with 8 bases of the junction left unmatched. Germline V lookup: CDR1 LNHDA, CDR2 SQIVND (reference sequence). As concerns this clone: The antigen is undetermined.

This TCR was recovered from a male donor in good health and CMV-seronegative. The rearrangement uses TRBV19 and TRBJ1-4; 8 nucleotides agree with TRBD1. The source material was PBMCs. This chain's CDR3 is CASKDRGDEKLFF. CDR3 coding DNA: TGTGCCAGCAAAGACAGGGGCGACGAAAAACTGTTTTTT.